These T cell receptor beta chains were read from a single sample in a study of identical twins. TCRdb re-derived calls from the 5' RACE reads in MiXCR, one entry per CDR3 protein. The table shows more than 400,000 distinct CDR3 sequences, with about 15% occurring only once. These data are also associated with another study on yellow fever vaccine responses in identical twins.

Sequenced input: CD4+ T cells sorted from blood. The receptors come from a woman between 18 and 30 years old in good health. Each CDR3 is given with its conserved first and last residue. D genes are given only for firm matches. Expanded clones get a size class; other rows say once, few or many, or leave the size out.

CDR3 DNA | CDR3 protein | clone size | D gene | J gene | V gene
TGTGCCACCAGCCCTAGCGGGAGGGCCGAGGTTGAGCAGTTCTTC | CATSPSGRAEVEQFF | NA | TRBD2 | TRBJ2-1 | TRBV24-1
TGTGCCAGCAGCCGATGGACAGGGGGTGTAGAGACCCAGTACTTC | CASSRWTGGVETQYF | few | TRBD1 | TRBJ2-5 | TRBV27
TGTGCCAGCAGTTTCAAACAGAACACTGAAGCTTTCTTT | CASSFKQNTEAFF | few | NA | TRBJ1-1 | TRBV12-3/TRBV12-4
TGTGCCAGCAGCTTGAGGAACTCTGGGGCCAACGTCCTGACTTTC | CASSLRNSGANVLTF | few | NA | TRBJ2-6 | TRBV7-3
TGTGCCAGCAGCCTAATAGTAGATACGCAGTATTTT | CASSLIVDTQYF | NA | NA | TRBJ2-3 | TRBV7-6
TGTGCCAGCAGTTTATCGTGGTCCGGGGCCAACGTCCTGACTTTC | CASSLSWSGANVLTF | few | NA | TRBJ2-6 | TRBV27
TGTGCCAGCAGTTACGGCGTTCCGGGGGCAGCCAAAAACATTCAGTACTTC | CASSYGVPGAAKNIQYF | NA | NA | TRBJ2-4 | TRBV6-5
TGCGCCAGCAGCCCCACAGGGAACTATAATTCACCCCTCCACTTT | CASSPTGNYNSPLHF | NA | NA | TRBJ1-6 | TRBV5-1
TGTGCCAGCTCCCCCTGGCAGGGCGGGGGTCAGCCCCAGCATTTT | CASSPWQGGGQPQHF | few | NA | TRBJ1-5 | TRBV18
TGCGCCAGCACCCCGGGACTAATTCCTAGCGGGGGGGTAGCCAAAAACATTCAGTACTTC | CASTPGLIPSGGVAKNIQYF | few | TRBD2 | TRBJ2-4 | TRBV10-2
TGTGCCAGCAGCCAAGATGTATGGGGGGACGCTTTCTTT | CASSQDVWGDAFF | many | NA | TRBJ1-1 | TRBV3-1
TGCGCCAGCAGCGCCCGACTAGCGGGAGACGGTGAGCAGTTCTTC | CASSARLAGDGEQFF | few | TRBD2 | TRBJ2-1 | TRBV5-1
TGTGCCAGCCAGGGAGTTCGAAACACCATATATTTT | CASQGVRNTIYF | NA | NA | TRBJ1-3 | TRBV12-3/TRBV12-4
TGCAGTGCTAGCGGGGGGGGCACGGGAGATACGCAGTATTTT | CSASGGGTGDTQYF | NA | TRBD2 | TRBJ2-3 | TRBV20-1
TGCGCCAGCAGCCGGGGACCATCGAGCGCAGATACGCAGTATTTT | CASSRGPSSADTQYF | few | NA | TRBJ2-3 | TRBV5-1
TGCGCCAGCAGCCAAGGAAGTAGCGGGAACACAGATACGCAGTATTTT | CASSQGSSGNTDTQYF | NA | TRBD2 | TRBJ2-3 | TRBV4-1
TGTGCCAGCAGCCCGAGTAGGGTTAACGTAGCTAACTATGGCTACACCTTC | CASSPSRVNVANYGYTF | NA | NA | TRBJ1-2 | TRBV12-3/TRBV12-4
TGTGCCAGCAGCCAGGTCACAGCCGCGAATTCACCCCTCCACTTT | CASSQVTAANSPLHF | NA | NA | TRBJ1-6 | TRBV3-1
TGTGCCAGCAGCAAGGGACAGGGGTTTGAGAACACCGGGGAGCTGTTTTTT | CASSKGQGFENTGELFF | NA | TRBD1 | TRBJ2-2 | TRBV12-3/TRBV12-4
TGTGCCAGCAGCGGGCGTACAGGGGTCCCGTATGGCTACACCTTC | CASSGRTGVPYGYTF | NA | TRBD1 | TRBJ1-2 | TRBV7-6
TGTGCCAGCAGCCCCATGGGGTACTCCTACAATGAGCAGTTCTTC | CASSPMGYSYNEQFF | few | NA | TRBJ2-1 | TRBV3-1
TGCAGCGTTGTGGGCCTAGCGGGAGAGTGGTCCTACGAGCAGTACTTC | CSVVGLAGEWSYEQYF | many | TRBD2 | TRBJ2-7 | TRBV29-1
TGTGCCAGCACCTCACCCGGACGGTTGAACACTGAAGCTTTCTTT | CASTSPGRLNTEAFF | few | NA | TRBJ1-1 | TRBV28